The next 12 T cell receptor beta chains were all read from a single sample in a study of tumor-infiltrating lymphocytes in primary liver carcinoma. Both RNA and DNA were isolated together from approximately 20-30 mg of bulk tissue that had not been sorted. Synthesis of TCR beta cDNA was carried out from approximately 0.55 ug total RNA with a constant-region primer. It was through three nested multiplex PCR rounds of slightly modified ARM-PCR that TCR beta libraries arose. Primers for the first two PCR rounds were TRBV1-TRBV30 forward primers and a C-beta reverse primer (approximately 10 cycles per round). TCRdb re-called the multiplex PCR reads through MiXCR, storing one row per CDR3 protein. The table shows some 190,000 distinct CDR3 sequences, with just under 85% occurring only once. Material for sequencing was tumor tissue from primary liver carcinoma. The origin of the receptors is a man between 40 and 49 years old with primary liver carcinoma and hepatitis B virus infection.

This clonotype was seen many times. This rearrangement joins TRBV6-6 to TRBJ2-2, with 10 bases aligning to TRBD1. V lost 7 bases and J lost 3; bases outside the gene matches: 8. Germline V gene lookup returns CDR1 MNHNY and CDR2 SVGAGI (reference sequence). The CDR3 is made up of 16 amino acids. The CDR3 DNA reads as TGTGCCAGCAACACCGGGACAGGGGTGGACACCGGGGAGCTGTTTTTT. Protein sequence: CASNTGTGVDTGELFF.

About this clonotype: One junction end disagrees with the germline gene, perhaps due to a read error. The rearrangement links TRBV4-1 to TRBJ1-2; D uncertain. CDR1 is MGHRA and CDR2 is YSYEKL in the germline V gene. The CDR3 is 14 residues long. Here the CDR3 DNA reads TGCGCCAGGAGCCAAGACAAGGGAAACTATGACTACACCTTC. Translation gives CARSQDKGNYDYTF.

About this clonotype itself: Sequence at one end of the junction differs from germline and may be a read error. The chain employs TRBV4-2 and TRBJ2-1; 9 positions agree with TRBD2. Germline V gene data show CDR1 as LGHNA and CDR2 as YNFKEQ. The CDR3 has 17 amino acids. The CDR3 DNA sequence: TGTGCCAGCAGGCAAGAGGTAGCGGGGGCCTCCTACAATGATCACTTCTTC. Translation gives CASRQEVAGASYNDHFF.

To note about this clonotype: One end of the junction varies from germline; a read error may be responsible. The chain employs TRBV5-1 and TRBJ2-1, with 9 bases identical to TRBD2. This CDR3 contains 14 residues. Germline CDR1 SGHRS, CDR2 YFSETQ. Here the CDR3 reads CASSLRTSENEQCF. For the CDR3, the DNA is TGCGCCAGCAGCTTGCGGACTAGCGAGAATGAGCAATGCTTC.

V usage is TRBV30 and J usage is TRBJ2-5; a weak D match, TRBD1 (6 bases). The germline gives CDR1 GTSNPN, CDR2 SVGIG (reference sequence). The CDR3 extends over 16 amino acids. V gave up 2 bases and J gave up 11 bases, with 27 bases separating them. CDR3 DNA: TGTGCCTGGAGTACCACAGGGCTGACGCCCCAAGAGAGTCAGTACTTC. Translating it yields CAWSTTGLTPQESQYF.

The V call is TRBV5-1, the J call TRBJ2-3; 7 bases map to TRBD2. The CDR3 is 15 amino acids. Unmatched junction bases numbered 13, after V lost 8 bases and J lost 4 bases. Germline V gene sequence: CDR1 SGHRS, CDR2 YFSETQ. CDR3 in amino acids: CASLLSSGVADTQYF. The CDR3 bases are TGCGCCAGTCTACTTTCTAGCGGAGTCGCAGATACGCAGTATTTT.

This clonotype came up many times. This clone may be a read error of a much larger clone one base away. The rearrangement uses TRBV29-1 and TRBJ2-7; D uncertain. Germline V gene data show CDR1 as SQVTM and CDR2 as ANQGSEA. Between the trimmed V and J ends, which lost 6 bases and 6 bases, there was a span of 18 bases. The CDR3 extends over 13 amino acids. CDR3 region: CSVRVPANPEQYF. The CDR3 bases are TGCAGCGTCCGTGTGCCAGCTAATCCCGAGCAGTACTTC.

The chain combines TRBV6-1 with TRBJ2-3; 7 bases are a match to TRBD1. V lost 8 bases to trimming and J lost 2 bases; unmatched junction nucleotides: 7. CDR3 length: 14 residues. Germline V gene data show CDR1 as MNHNS and CDR2 as SASEGT. Here the CDR3 reads CASDDRGPTDTQYF. CDR3 sequence (DNA): TGTGCCAGCGATGATAGGGGGCCCACAGATACGCAGTATTTT.

The chain combines TRBV20-1 with TRBJ1-1, with 11 positions matching TRBD1. This CDR3 has 15 amino acids. The germline V gene encodes CDR1 DFQATT and CDR2 SNEGSKA (reference sequence). Trimming took 5 bases from V and 7 from J; bases not matched to a gene: 12. The CDR3 region has the DNA TGCAGTGCTGCTCCCCCCGGGACAGGGGGGGGTGAAGCTTTCTTT. It encodes CSAAPPGTGGGEAFF.

As regards this clonotype: At one end the junction does not follow the germline gene, possibly because of a read error. The rearrangement links TRBV4-3 to TRBJ2-3, with TRBD2 matching over 12 bases. CDR3 length equals 20 residues. The germline CDR1 and CDR2 sequences are LGHNA and YSLEER. Written as DNA, the CDR3 is TGCGCCAGCAGCCAAGATCTTCCCTCTGTGACTAGCGGGAGAGCAGATGCGCAGTATTTT. It codes for CASSQDLPSVTSGRADAQYF.

Turning to this clonotype: Relative to the germline gene, one junction end is altered; a read error may explain this. The J gene is TRBJ2-1, the V gene TRBV7-8; D unclear. The CDR3 contains 15 residues. Germline V lookup: CDR1 SGHVS, CDR2 FQNEAQ. This chain's CDR3 is CASSPSWMGDNELFF. CDR3 nucleotides: TGTGCCAGCTCTCCCAGCTGGATGGGCGACAATGAGCTGTTCTTC.

The sample holds a few counts of this clonotype. A read error may produce the germline difference seen at one junction end. The chain uses TRBV5-6 and TRBJ2-3; weak D call: TRBD2 (6 bases). The CDR3 runs 12 residues. The germline CDR1 and CDR2 sequences are SGHDT and YYEEEE. The DNA of the CDR3 is TGTGCCAGCAGCTTATTAGCGGATATGCAGTATTTT. Amino acid sequence: CASSLLADMQYF.